This TCR beta chain is drawn from a study of blood T cell repertoires in COVID-19. Each recovered donor of Cohort 3 presented with two negative PCRs, clearance, or symptom resolution. The CDR3 is 16 amino acids. V lost 2 bases, J lost 7 bases, and 11 bases stayed unmatched. Germline-derived CDR1 and CDR2 are LNHDA and SQIVND (reference sequence). Data came from immunoSEQ multiplex PCR; TCRdb stores just in-frame clones and leaves some out. This table has roughly 450,000 clones, 90% appearing once. The sequencing input was PBMCs or T cells enriched from blood (not recorded which). The chain joins TRBV19 to TRBJ2-1; 7 bases map to TRBD2. This TCR was sampled from a man between 18 and 35 years old who had recovered from COVID-19. The CDR3 DNA reads as TGTGCCAGTAGTATACAGACCCGGGGACTACCGAATGAGCAGTTCTTC. It encodes CASSIQTRGLPNEQFF.